The 8 T cell receptor beta chains presented below share a single source sample, sequenced in a study of metastatic and nonmetastatic thyroid tumors. Patients had received no treatment of any kind before thyroid surgery. TCRdb re-clonotyped the PCR reads through MiXCR. The sample lists 15,000 or so clones; about 33% were seen once. Sequenced material: tumor tissue. The receptors here all came from a male donor with papillary thyroid cancer or a benign thyroid nodule (not recorded which). Some clones in this sample may be carry-over from other donors' samples.

This clone was observed at least ten times. This chain uses TRBV11-2 with TRBJ2-2; D is possibly TRBD1 or TRBD2 (5 bases each). Germline V gene data show CDR1 as SGHAT and CDR2 as FQNNGV. The CDR3 spans 14 residues. V was clipped by 3 bases and J by 3 bases, with 8 bases between them. CDR3 loop: CASSLGPYTGELFF. The DNA of the CDR3 is TGTGCCAGCAGCTTGGGACCGTACACCGGGGAGCTGTTTTTT.

This clone was detected many times. This sequence joins TRBV4-1 and TRBJ2-3; 13 bases align to TRBD2. J gave up 2 bases and V 3 bases, and 20 bases lay outside the gene matches. Germline V lookup: CDR1 MGHRA, CDR2 YSYEKL. CDR3 length: 22 residues. As DNA, the CDR3 is TGCGCCAGCAGCCAGGGAGGTATCAGCGGACTAGCGGGGGCCTCGTACACAGATACGCAGTATTTT. It specifies CASSQGGISGLAGASYTDTQYF.

This clone is a singleton in its sample. The V and J genes are TRBV9 and TRBJ1-6; no clear D. This CDR3 spans 15 amino acids. Trimming pared 3 bases from V and 8 bases from J, leaving 15 bases between. Germline V gene lookup returns CDR1 SGDLS and CDR2 YYNGEE. CDR3 in DNA: TGTGCCAGCAGCGCAAGACACGGTAGGGATTCACCCCTCCACTTT. Its translation: CASSARHGRDSPLHF.

This clone has only a few counts. The chain combines TRBV27 with TRBJ1-1; a possible D gene is TRBD1 (5 bases). The CDR3 is 13 amino acids. Germline lookup yields CDR1 MNHEY and CDR2 SMNVEV (reference sequence). The V and J ends lost 6 bases and 4 bases respectively, with 12 bases between them. The chain's CDR3 is CASRGRKVTEAFF. For the CDR3, the DNA is TGTGCCAGCAGGGGGCGAAAGGTCACTGAAGCTTTCTTT.

Many counts were recorded for this clone. The chain combines TRBV5-6 with TRBJ1-2; a possible D gene is TRBD1 (5 bases). V was cut by 7 bases and J by 8 bases, with 21 bases left in between. The CDR3 spans 14 residues. Germline V gives CDR1 SGHDT, CDR2 YYEEEE. As DNA, the CDR3 is TGTGCCAGCTACTCACGGGACCTGCACCGGGGCTACACCTTC. It codes for CASYSRDLHRGYTF.

This clone was counted ten times or more. The V gene is TRBV9, the J gene TRBJ2-3; D uncertain. V lost 0 bases to trimming and J lost 0 bases, with 11 bases between them. The CDR3 totals 16 residues. Looked up from germline, CDR1 is SGDLS and CDR2 is YYNGEE. The DNA of the CDR3 is TGTGCCAGCAGCGTAGGGGTCGGCGGAAGCACAGATACGCAGTATTTT. Amino acid sequence: CASSVGVGGSTDTQYF.

The genes are TRBV30 and TRBJ2-7; 15 bases fit TRBD2. J gave up 5 bases and V 0 bases, and 8 bases lay outside the gene matches. This CDR3 region has 17 residues. CDR1 GTSNPN and CDR2 SVGIG come from the germline V gene (reference sequence). The CDR3: CAWSVLGLAGGRDEQYF. For the CDR3, the DNA is TGTGCCTGGAGTGTACTGGGACTAGCGGGAGGAAGGGACGAGCAGTACTTC.

By its share, this clone is medium-sized. The gene calls are TRBV2 and TRBJ2-7, with D unresolved. The germline V and J ends were trimmed by 2 bases and 2 bases, with 7 bases remaining between them. Germline assignment: CDR1 SNHLY and CDR2 FYNNEI. This CDR3 is 13 amino acids long. The CDR3 loop is CASSETDPYEQYF. The DNA of the CDR3 is TGTGCCAGCAGTGAAACCGACCCCTACGAGCAGTACTTC.